This T cell receptor beta chain was sequenced in a study of shared clonotypes between healthy human individuals (dated by TCRdb to about 2020). The study in broad terms: A few men and a couple of women, aged 18 to 49 years, made up the cohort. Each donor's leukapheresis produced roughly between about 0.9 and 9.5 billion PBMCs. For each donor, three plates each were used for CD4 naive and CD4 memory, two plates were used for CD8 naive, and one plate was used for CD8 memory. To increase sequencing depth and limit assay-specific biases, different laboratories used diverse techniques to prepare libraries and sequence TCR repertoires. Blood TCR repertoires of about 5 healthy adults were deeply sequenced to estimate repertoire size and the extent of clonotype sharing between individuals.

The donors were healthy, HIV-negative adults with no recently reported acute infections or vaccinations. Every donor was a Caucasian adult living in Nashville, Tennessee, USA. Magnetic negative selection was used to enrich CD4+ T cells, after which naive cells were positively selected on CD45RA and the negative fraction became the memory subset. Blood was collected by leukapheresis, and PBMCs were isolated by Ficoll-Histopaque density gradient centrifugation and then cryopreserved in liquid nitrogen vapor phase. Analytical flow cytometry was used to check the purity and quantity of each magnetically sorted T cell population. Genomic DNA was isolated from each sorted fraction and quantified by UV absorbance on a Nanodrop 2000c. Clipping removes 4 bases from V and 2 bases from J, with 10 as the unmatched junction base count. The cysteine opens and the phenylalanine closes a CDR3 of 17 amino acids. The entry retains the CDR3 DNA only, 51 bases that are in frame from base 1. Taken from the germline V gene, the CDR1 and CDR2 loops are SGHRS and YFSETQ.

Results the study describes overall, beyond this receptor: Naive subsets generally had larger estimated clonotype richness than memory subsets. Incomplete sequencing was indicated by rarefaction of sorted-subset datasets, despite the large sequencing depth. When a few donors were compared, the shared fraction of clonotypes was around 4.6% for naive CD4, around 3.5% for naive CD8, 2% to 2.5% for memory CD4, and around 0.37% for memory CD8. The small number of donors limited the genetic and exposure-history diversity represented. Sampling was limited to blood, and TCR repertoires in tissue likely differ from TCR repertoires in blood. Clonotypes shared by all four sorted-subset donors showed higher generation probabilities than non-shared clonotypes. Pairwise subsampling indicated that sequencing depth was expected to affect the degree of clonotype sharing among donors.

Using the deep immunoSEQ assay, multiplex PCR amplified TCR CDR3 regions from genomic DNA. Extracted genomic DNA from each cell subset was spread evenly across all wells of several immunoSEQ 96-well plates, with each plate serving as a replicate. For sorted subsets, 200 ng of genomic DNA, equivalent to around 29,000 T cell genomes, went into each replicate PCR. The purified libraries were quantified using a Qubit 3.0 fluorometer, sized with a Bioanalyzer 2100, and then quantified again using the KAPA Library Quantification kit. Every immunoSEQ 96-well plate was sequenced on a separate single-read 150-cycle Illumina NextSeq 550 flow cell. Regarding the original processing steps: Because the immunoSEQ output held only junctional sequences and lacked quality scores, the filtering could not match the filtering applied to full-length reads. To assign V/J genes and CDR3, sequences were annotated using PyIR, a Python wrapper for IgBLAST v1.9, with IMGT germline references. Reads were filtered out if the reads had weak V/J assignments (E-value above 1e-6), no CDR3, stop codons, out-of-frame junctions, or ambiguous translated residues. V3J clonotypes were defined by identical inferred V gene, J gene, and CDR3 amino acid sequence. Percentage overlap between repertoires was calculated by dividing the number of shared unique clonotypes by the size of the smaller repertoire. Three approaches were used to assess repertoire richness: RTK rarefaction, the Chao1 estimator, and Recon v2.1 estimates of unobserved clonotypes. OLGA was used to compute generation probabilities for all TCRbeta clonotypes that the gDNA method yielded from a handful of donors. TCRdb re-hosts the immuneACCESS table, in-frame sequences only. Its copies lack some clones; in the studies checked, an unresolved V gene accounts for under half of them, and the cause for the rest is not known. V and J calls and clone size are as listed in that table; D and trimming were resolved from the DNA. This sample comprises roughly 2 million clones, 90% to 95% of them detected only once. The top ten constitute about 0.13% of the sample.

Concerning this clone itself: It has no known antigen specificity. The sample holds no much larger clone one base away, and base qualities are not on file.

The clonotype was recovered from a man in his late teens or twenties in good health. The rearranged segments are TRBV5-1 and TRBJ2-2; 8 bases in between match TRBD2. The sample taken for sequencing was naive CD4+ T cells sorted from blood. The cell subset or site label for this specimen denotes: CD45RA+ positively selected. The bases read TGCGCCAGCAGCCCCCGGACTAGCACATTTAACACCGGGGAGCTGTTTTTT. Its amino acids are CASSPRTSTFNTGELFF. With the portions outside the CDR3 filled from the reference TRBV5-1 and TRBJ2-2 genes, the complete variable region becomes KAGVTQTPRYLIKTRGQQVTLSCSPISGHRSVSWYQQTPGQGLQFLFEYFSETQRNKGNFPGRFSGRQFSNSRSEMNVSTLELGDSALYLCASSPRTSTFNTGELFFGEGSRLTVL.